The subject of this entry is one T cell receptor beta chain. These data come from a study of blood T cell repertoires in COVID-19. Libraries were prepared by immunoSEQ multiplex PCR; TCRdb keeps only in-frame clonotypes and omits some of them. The data contain 250,000 or so clones, approximately 90% of them singletons. The V end was cut by 5 bases, the J end by 2 bases, with 10 bases between. Germline CDR1 SEHNR, CDR2 FQNEAQ (reference sequence). The CDR3 runs to 14 residues. This rearrangement joins TRBV7-9 to TRBJ1-5; D is unresolved. The material sequenced was peripheral blood. The TCR was taken from a woman in her thirties or forties who had recovered from COVID-19. The CDR3 DNA reads as TGTGCCAGCAGCCCTGGGAGGGGCAATCAGCCCCAGCATTTT. Translation gives CASSPGRGNQPQHF.